This T cell receptor beta chain stems from a study of blood T cell repertoires in COVID-19. Study in general: There were acute and convalescent COVID-19 samples, and they came from the United States, Italy and Spain. T cells, B-cell-depleted T cells, or PBMCs supplied cDNA or gDNA.

CDR1 and CDR2 from the germline V gene are LNHDA and SQIVND (reference sequence). The ends were cut back, 2 bases at V and 5 bases at J, with 18 bases in the middle. CDR3 length: 17 amino acids. Sequencing used immunoSEQ multiplex PCR; TCRdb keeps in-frame clones, though not all of them. The sample shows around 110,000 clones, approximately 90% of them seen only once. J is TRBJ2-2 and V is TRBV19, with TRBD1 as a possible D gene (6 bases). The sample was peripheral blood. This sequence originates from a human donor with active COVID-19. The donor label of this sample is uncertain. In DNA form, the CDR3 reads TGTGCCAGTAGTATATTGTCACCGGACAGCTCGACCGGGGAGCTGTTTTTT. It specifies CASSILSPDSSTGELFF.